This T cell receptor beta chain was retrieved from a study of graft-versus-host responses after intestinal transplantation. Study results and caveats: Researchers found peak circulating GvH clone levels linked to early post-transplant HvG declines.

Here immunoSEQ multiplex PCR was the method, and the copy in TCRdb shows in-frame clones only, minus some. The data contain about 25,000 clones, approximately 95% of them seen just once; the ten biggest clones take up 0.5% to 0.6%. As concerns this clone: The antigen is not known.

Trimming removed 8 bases from V and 7 bases from J, with 9 bases in between. CDR3 size: 10 residues. The germline V gene has CDR1 SGDLS and CDR2 YYNGEE. The chain uses TRBV9 and TRBJ1-1; D is unresolved. The sample here was PBMCs, taken 18 days after transplant. The TCR comes from a human patient who received an intestinal transplant, so some T cells may come from the graft donor. The CDR3 DNA reads as TGTGCCAGTTCGGAGGGTGAAGCTTTCTTT. Translated: CASSEGEAFF.